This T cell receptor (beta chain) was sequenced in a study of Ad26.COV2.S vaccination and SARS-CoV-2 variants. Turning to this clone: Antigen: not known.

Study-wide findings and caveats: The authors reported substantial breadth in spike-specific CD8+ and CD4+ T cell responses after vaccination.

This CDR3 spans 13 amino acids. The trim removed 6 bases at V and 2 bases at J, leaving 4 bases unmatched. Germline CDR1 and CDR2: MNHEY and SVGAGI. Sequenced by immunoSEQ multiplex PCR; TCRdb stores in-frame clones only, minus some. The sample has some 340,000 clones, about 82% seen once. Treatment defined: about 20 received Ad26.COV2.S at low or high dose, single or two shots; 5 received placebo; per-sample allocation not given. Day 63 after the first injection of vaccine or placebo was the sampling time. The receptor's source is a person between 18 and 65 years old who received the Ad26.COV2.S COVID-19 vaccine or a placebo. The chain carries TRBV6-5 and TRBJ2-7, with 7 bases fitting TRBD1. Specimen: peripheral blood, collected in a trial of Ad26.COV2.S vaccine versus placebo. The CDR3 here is CASRSTGTYEQYF. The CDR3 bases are TGTGCCAGCAGATCGACAGGGACCTACGAGCAGTACTTC.